This T cell receptor beta chain was identified in a study of T cells after yellow fever vaccination. Study conclusions and caveats: Some clonotypes, a small share, were shared between CD4 and CD8 compartments. Clones from primary vaccination mostly reappeared after the booster (around 96% CD4, approximately 91% CD8). One caveat is that FACS-sorted repertoires could contain abundant clonotypes contaminating from the bulk population.

TCRdb processed the 5' RACE reads anew with MiXCR; each CDR3 protein has one entry. The sample lists roughly 74,000 distinct CDR3 sequences; approximately 7% were seen once. The CDR3 runs 15 residues. Trimming pared 1 base from V and 1 base from J, leaving 7 bases between. Germline V gene sequence: CDR1 MNHEY, CDR2 SVGAGI. This clonotype came up many times. Its antigen is not known. The clonotype comes from a man younger than 30 who received the YFV17D yellow fever vaccine. The sequences come from CD8+ T cells sorted from PBMCs, collected roughly 5 days after the first yellow fever vaccination. The chain has TRBV6-5 and TRBJ2-2; D may match TRBD1 or TRBD2 (5 bases each). This CDR3 is CASSYLGRNTGELFF. The CDR3 coding sequence is TGTGCCAGCAGTTACTTGGGACGGAACACCGGGGAGCTGTTTTTT.